This T cell receptor (beta chain) was captured by sequencing in a study of regulatory T cells in long-lasting Graves disease. Time point here: persistent/refractory GD, antithyroid drugs over 5 years with positive TRAb. RNA from PBMCs was the source of the TCR library. Assembly of TCR beta libraries relied on iRepertoire HTBI primers together with Arm-PCR of CDR3 regions. TCRdb passed the multiplex PCR reads through MiXCR, listing each CDR3 protein once. The sample carries under 500,000 distinct CDR3 sequences, less than 25% recorded once. Study results and limitations: Among samples with persistent disease, TRBV28, TRBJ1-2 and TRBJ2-5 were favored. The TCR repertoire of persistent Graves' patients was less diverse than that of newly diagnosed ones. What was studied was peripheral blood only, and not thyroid tissue.

The table lists this clonotype with a few counts. Its antigen is still unknown. The germline CDR1 and CDR2 sequences are SQVTM and ANQGSEA. The CDR3 covers 16 residues. V dropped 0 bases and J dropped 4; count of bases not matched to a gene: 9. The rearrangement links TRBV29-1 to TRBJ2-5, with 9 positions matching TRBD1. Sequencing used peripheral blood mononuclear cells (PBMCs), obtained when the disease was refractory, from a patient treated with antithyroid drugs. The TCR sequence derives from a female donor with Graves disease. CDR3 region: CSVEEVGQGMGETQYF. The CDR3 DNA reads TGCAGCGTTGAAGAAGTGGGACAGGGCATGGGAGAGACCCAGTACTTC.